These T cell receptor beta chains were read from a single sample in a study of blood T cells in healthy people across ages. Using its own MiXCR run on the 5' RACE reads, TCRdb lists one record per CDR3 protein. The sample lists approximately 1,000,000 distinct CDR3 sequences; roughly two fifths were seen once. The sample was blood. These receptors came from a man aged 18 to 35 in good health. Each CDR3 is given with its conserved first and last residue. Each record gives: J gene, D gene, V gene, clone size, CDR3 protein, CDR3 DNA. A D gene is named only where the DNA matches it firmly. Part of the rows lack a size; the others show once, few, many or a class for expanded clones.

j_gene: TRBJ2-7; d_gene: TRBD1; v_gene: TRBV11-2; abundance: .; CDR3aa: CASSHGSPGQTYEQYF; CDR3nt: TGTGCCAGCAGCCACGGATCACCGGGACAGACCTACGAGCAGTACTTC
j_gene: TRBJ1-2; d_gene: .; v_gene: TRBV5-1; abundance: .; CDR3aa: CASTGTNGYTF; CDR3nt: TGCGCCAGCACTGGCACAAATGGCTACACCTTC
j_gene: TRBJ1-6; d_gene: .; v_gene: TRBV11-2; abundance: .; CDR3aa: CASTEGYNSPLHF; CDR3nt: TGTGCCAGCACTGAAGGCTATAATTCACCCCTCCACTTT
j_gene: TRBJ1-5; d_gene: .; v_gene: TRBV28; abundance: .; CDR3aa: CASIGGVDQHF; CDR3nt: TGTGCCAGCATTGGAGGGGTTGACCAGCATTTT
j_gene: TRBJ1-2; d_gene: TRBD1; v_gene: TRBV4-3; abundance: .; CDR3aa: CASSQVPGQGFYGYTF; CDR3nt: TGCGCCAGCAGCCAAGTCCCGGGACAGGGCTTCTATGGCTACACCTTC
j_gene: TRBJ2-1; d_gene: TRBD2; v_gene: TRBV5-1; abundance: .; CDR3aa: CASSNRDYGEQFF; CDR3nt: TGCGCCAGCAGCAACCGGGACTACGGTGAGCAGTTCTTC
j_gene: TRBJ1-2; d_gene: .; v_gene: TRBV4-1; abundance: .; CDR3aa: CASSQAVVGYGYTF; CDR3nt: TGCGCCAGCAGCCAAGCGGTCGTTGGGTATGGCTACACCTTC
j_gene: TRBJ2-3; d_gene: .; v_gene: TRBV20-1; abundance: many; CDR3aa: CSAHRGGDTQYF; CDR3nt: TGCAGTGCCCACCGGGGCGGAGATACGCAGTATTTT
j_gene: TRBJ1-5; d_gene: .; v_gene: TRBV3-1; abundance: few; CDR3aa: CASSQGVFGNQPQHF; CDR3nt: TGTGCCAGCAGCCAAGGAGTATTCGGCAATCAGCCCCAGCATTTT
j_gene: TRBJ1-2; d_gene: TRBD1; v_gene: TRBV29-1; abundance: .; CDR3aa: CSAGGQVYGYTF; CDR3nt: TGCAGCGCCGGGGGACAGGTATATGGCTACACCTTC
j_gene: TRBJ1-2; d_gene: .; v_gene: TRBV29-1; abundance: .; CDR3aa: CSVETGQEGYGYTF; CDR3nt: TGCAGCGTTGAGACGGGGCAGGAAGGCTATGGCTACACCTTC
j_gene: TRBJ2-3; d_gene: .; v_gene: TRBV5-1; abundance: few; CDR3aa: CASSLQGPSTDTQYF; CDR3nt: TGCGCCAGCAGCTTGCAAGGCCCTAGCACAGATACGCAGTATTTT
j_gene: TRBJ1-1; d_gene: .; v_gene: TRBV5-1; abundance: few; CDR3aa: CASSPRSGMNTEAFF; CDR3nt: TGCGCCAGCAGCCCGAGAAGCGGGATGAACACTGAAGCTTTCTTT
j_gene: TRBJ2-3; d_gene: TRBD1; v_gene: TRBV6-2/TRBV6-3; abundance: few; CDR3aa: CASSVGTALTDTQYF; CDR3nt: TGTGCCAGCAGTGTCGGGACAGCCCTCACAGATACGCAGTATTTT
j_gene: TRBJ2-3; d_gene: .; v_gene: TRBV7-2; abundance: .; CDR3aa: CASSLRLRDTQYF; CDR3nt: TGTGCCAGCAGCTTAAGGCTGCGAGATACGCAGTATTTT
j_gene: TRBJ1-2; d_gene: TRBD1; v_gene: TRBV29-1; abundance: few; CDR3aa: CSVEGPGTESGYTF; CDR3nt: TGCAGCGTTGAAGGCCCCGGGACAGAAAGTGGCTACACCTTC
j_gene: TRBJ1-2; d_gene: TRBD1; v_gene: TRBV6-2/TRBV6-3; abundance: .; CDR3aa: CASRPQGAKTNYGYTF; CDR3nt: TGTGCCAGCAGGCCTCAGGGGGCGAAGACTAACTATGGCTACACCTTC
j_gene: TRBJ1-5; d_gene: TRBD1; v_gene: TRBV25-1; abundance: .; CDR3aa: CASSPPGQGVDQPQHF; CDR3nt: TGTGCCAGCAGTCCCCCGGGGCAGGGGGTGGATCAGCCCCAGCATTTT
j_gene: TRBJ2-7; d_gene: .; v_gene: TRBV3-1; abundance: .; CDR3aa: CASSQDHSTYNEQYF; CDR3nt: TGTGCCAGCAGCCAAGATCACAGCACCTACAATGAGCAGTACTTC
j_gene: TRBJ2-4; d_gene: .; v_gene: TRBV7-2; abundance: few; CDR3aa: CASSLSGNIQYF; CDR3nt: TGTGCCAGCAGCTTATCAGGGAACATTCAGTACTTC
j_gene: TRBJ1-1; d_gene: .; v_gene: TRBV7-9; abundance: few; CDR3aa: CASSLLAMNTEAFF; CDR3nt: TGTGCCAGCAGCTTGCTCGCAATGAACACTGAAGCTTTCTTT
j_gene: TRBJ2-5; d_gene: TRBD2; v_gene: TRBV4-3; abundance: many; CDR3aa: CASSQDWSGGFQETQYF; CDR3nt: TGCGCCAGCAGCCAAGATTGGAGCGGGGGTTTCCAAGAGACCCAGTACTTC
j_gene: TRBJ2-6; d_gene: TRBD1; v_gene: TRBV4-3; abundance: few; CDR3aa: CASSQEQGAGANVLTF; CDR3nt: TGCGCCAGCAGCCAAGAACAGGGGGCTGGGGCCAACGTCCTGACTTTC
j_gene: TRBJ2-7; d_gene: .; v_gene: TRBV10-3; abundance: .; CDR3aa: CAISESVSNSQYF; CDR3nt: TGTGCCATCAGTGAGTCTGTTTCCAACAGCCAGTACTTC
j_gene: TRBJ1-1; d_gene: .; v_gene: TRBV20-1; abundance: .; CDR3aa: CSASSLEYGDTEAFF; CDR3nt: TGCAGTGCTAGTTCACTTGAGTATGGGGACACTGAAGCTTTCTTT
j_gene: TRBJ1-2; d_gene: TRBD1; v_gene: TRBV6-5; abundance: .; CDR3aa: CASRNPGQVNYGYTF; CDR3nt: TGTGCCAGCAGAAACCCCGGACAGGTTAACTATGGCTACACCTTC
j_gene: TRBJ2-3; d_gene: .; v_gene: TRBV11-1; abundance: .; CDR3aa: CASSLLRSSQSQDTQYF; CDR3nt: TGTGCCAGCAGCTTATTGAGGTCTAGTCAATCACAAGATACGCAGTATTTT
j_gene: TRBJ1-1; d_gene: .; v_gene: TRBV7-3; abundance: once; CDR3aa: CASSLFGSPNTEAFF; CDR3nt: TGTGCCAGCAGCTTATTCGGGAGTCCAAACACTGAAGCTTTCTTT
j_gene: TRBJ2-2; d_gene: .; v_gene: TRBV6-6; abundance: .; CDR3aa: CASLVQELTGELFF; CDR3nt: TGTGCCAGCCTAGTACAGGAGCTAACCGGGGAGCTGTTTTTT
j_gene: TRBJ2-6; d_gene: .; v_gene: TRBV4-3; abundance: few; CDR3aa: CASSQDPLLGEANVLTF; CDR3nt: TGCGCCAGCAGCCAAGATCCCCTACTTGGGGAGGCCAACGTCCTGACTTTC
j_gene: TRBJ2-1; d_gene: .; v_gene: TRBV27; abundance: few; CDR3aa: CASTTKSGNEQFF; CDR3nt: TGTGCCAGCACCACAAAATCAGGGAATGAGCAGTTCTTC
j_gene: TRBJ1-2; d_gene: .; v_gene: TRBV6-5; abundance: few; CDR3aa: CASSSRGPRGEGYTF; CDR3nt: TGTGCCAGCAGTTCCCGTGGTCCCAGGGGCGAGGGCTACACCTTC
j_gene: TRBJ2-3; d_gene: .; v_gene: TRBV4-1; abundance: .; CDR3aa: CASSPRSRAVGADTQYF; CDR3nt: TGCGCCAGCAGCCCACGCTCTAGGGCGGTTGGCGCAGATACGCAGTATTTT